These 2 T cell receptor beta chains share one sample of origin, sequenced in a study of long-term antiretroviral therapy in people with HIV. Runs used v3.0 of the immunoSEQ assay and were done at survey level. The table came from immunoSEQ multiplex PCR; TCRdb's copy has only in-frame clones and leaves some out. The table shows about 36,000 clones, with approximately 80% occurring only once. The material sequenced was unsorted PBMCs, taken 3.4 years after starting antiretroviral therapy. These receptors were collected from a man under 40 with HIV.

This clone has a handful of counts. The rearrangement links TRBV5-6 to TRBJ1-4; possible D gene TRBD1, 5 bases. CDR3 size: 15 residues. Germline lookup yields CDR1 SGHDT and CDR2 YYEEEE. Trimming left V 4 bases short and J 8 bases short, with 18 bases between. The CDR3 region is CASSNWGQGEEKLFF. CDR3 bases: TGTGCCAGCAGCAATTGGGGCCAGGGAGAGGAAAAACTGTTTTTT.

The V gene is TRBV5-5, the J gene TRBJ2-7, with no clear D. Germline loops: CDR1 SGHKS, CDR2 YYEKEE (reference sequence). The CDR3 consists of 13 residues. Trimming stripped 0 bases from V and 2 bases from J, with 6 bases between. The CDR3 spells CASSLDGTYEQYF. The CDR3 DNA follows: TGTGCCAGCAGCTTGGATGGGACCTACGAGCAGTACTTC.